The clone carrying this TCR beta chain was counted between two and nine times. Its target is unknown. The PCR contained 60 Vbeta and 13 Jbeta primers. Assay: immunoSEQ multiplex PCR; the TCRdb copy retains only in-frame clones and omits some. The sample yields around 190,000 clones, 86% seen once. The sample originates from a study of cytomegalovirus exposure and HLA in healthy donors. For the study at large: One earlier analysis, a look at about 179 million T cells, found some 120 million unique TCR beta sequences. From HLA-typed donors, an early data release held about 85 million unique TCRs. General study results and limits: Apparent HLA restriction characterized most CMV-associated TCR beta chains in a later analysis. The study put under 200 TCR beta chains on its list as cytomegalovirus-associated.

CDR1 is SGHDT, CDR2 YYEEEE, per germline. The CDR3 has 18 residues. Trimming left V 4 bases short and J 3 bases short, with 20 bases between. The sequence was obtained from a woman in her 30s in good health and CMV-seronegative. The J gene is TRBJ2-6, the V gene TRBV5-6, with D perhaps matching TRBD2 (5 bases). What was sequenced was PBMCs. This CDR3 is CASSISHHIGLGANVLTF. The CDR3 nucleotides read TGTGCCAGCAGCATCTCTCACCACATAGGACTTGGGGCCAACGTCCTGACTTTC.